This T cell receptor (beta chain) was recorded in a study of T cells after yellow fever vaccination (dated by TCRdb to the late 2010s). Regarding the complete study: The SMART-Seq v4 Ultra Low Input RNA kit was used to prepare libraries from fractions with low cell numbers. Bulk PBMC replicates and cell subsets were isolated from blood drawn at multiple timepoints before and after both primary and secondary immunization. To follow T-cell clones before and after primary and booster YFV17D yellow fever vaccination, bulk TCR alpha and beta repertoires were sequenced over time. Two healthy male donors made up the cohort, one aged 18 to 30 years and the other aged 30 to 40 years. What the study reported, not specific to this receptor: Only a couple of donors were included in the study, so the extent to which the findings can be generalized is limited. Computational filtering was needed because FACS-sorted repertoires could contain abundant contaminating clonotypes from the bulk population. Most clones expanded after primary vaccination (roughly 96% of CD4 and roughly 90% of CD8) were re-detected after the booster, suggesting that broad memory maintenance occurred. The secondary T-cell response was found to be weaker but faster than the primary response, with a peak reached on day 5 rather than on day 15. A small share of clonotypes was detected in both CD4 and CD8 compartments, with the overlap likely arising from convergent recombination.

TCR cDNA was made using 5'RACE template switching, a step that added a universal primer site and unique molecular identifiers. Priming of cDNA synthesis was performed from both the TCR alpha and TCR beta constant segments. Library amplification involved two PCR steps, and the second step added sample barcodes and sequencing adapters. Sequencing of the libraries was done on either Illumina HiSeq 2500 (2x100 bp) or NovaSeq (2x150 bp). As for how the authors treated the data: Reads were demultiplexed and collapsed into UMI consensus sequences with MIGEC, and V(D)J alignment was performed with MiXCR. Vaccine-responding clonotypes were identified with edgeR using replicate PBMC samples, with FDR below 0.01 and a log2 fold change above 5 up to day 15 being required. Each bulk clonotype received a CD4 or CD8 identity based on whether the sequenced CD4 or CD8 repertoire contained that clonotype at higher abundance. Using fastp at Q25 and MiXCR, TCRdb reprocessed the public reads and kept productive beta chains. Each CDR3 protein gets just one entry, which takes the most common genes and DNA from the rows behind it. TCRdb, not the authors, supplied the V and J calls. This sample is represented by 500,000 to 650,000 distinct CDR3 sequences; around a sixth of them were singletons. 17% of the sample goes to the ten largest clones.

The treatment or condition tag for this specimen amounts to: live attenuated yellow fever vaccine strain. At each blood-draw timepoint, two biological replicates of bulk PBMCs were obtained. PBMCs were isolated from peripheral blood using a standard Ficoll-Paque protocol. TriZol was used to extract RNA from bulk PBMCs, CD4 and CD8 fractions, and dextramer-positive and dextramer-negative fractions. Concerning this clonotype: No antigen is known for it. Per-nucleotide qualities are absent, and no much larger clonotype sits a single base away.

The sequence came from a man between 18 and 29 years old who received the YFV17D yellow fever vaccine. This material consisted of PBMCs, taken around 5 days after the first yellow fever vaccination.

The DNA is as follows: TGTGCCTGGAGTCCCAAGGGACTAGCGGCCAATGAGCAGTTCTTC. Its amino acids are CAWSPKGLAANEQFF. Recombination joined TRBV30 with TRBJ2-1; 11 central nucleotides agree with TRBD2. CDR1 and CDR2, looked up from the germline V gene (reference sequence), are GTSNPN and SVGIG. V loses 2 bases at its end and J loses 6 bases; junction bases beyond the gene matches: 6. Including the terminal cysteine and phenylalanine, the CDR3 comprises 15 residues. The DNA shown is the 45-base CDR3, in frame from base 1.